The present T cell receptor (beta chain) was sequenced within a study of blood T cells in healthy people across ages. This CDR3 comprises 10 residues. CDR1 and CDR2 (germline): SQVTM, ANQGSEA. It was with a sample-barcoded 5' primer and a J-beta primer mix that a second PCR of roughly 6 to 12 cycles was run. Using its own MiXCR run on the 5' RACE reads, TCRdb lists one record per CDR3 protein. The data show approximately 800,000 distinct CDR3 sequences, 25% seen once. This same sample was also taken into another study, of T cells of mothers and their children. That investigation notes: The sample comes from nine or ten healthy Caucasian donors: mothers and children. Slightly, though not significantly, more overlap was seen in related than in unrelated mother-child pairs. Detection yielded no persistent microchimeric T cell clones.

J is TRBJ2-5 and V is TRBV29-1; tentative D call: TRBD1 (6 bases). Near its end, the DNA agrees better with TRBJ2-7, so the J call may be wrong. The specimen was blood. The origin of this receptor is a boy under 18 in good health. CDR3 in amino acids: CSVSGDEQYF. As DNA, the CDR3 is TGCAGCGTCTCAGGGGACGAGCAGTACTTC.